Listed below are T cell receptor beta chains from one sample, sequenced in a study of beta chain features in type 1 diabetes. Repertoires were generated with immunoSEQ multiplex PCR, while TCRdb's copy carries only in-frame clones and drops some. The table has hundreds of thousands of clones, 10% to 15% seen once. Material: naive CD4+ T cells from blood. These receptors were collected from a man younger than 30 with type 1 diabetes. Both conserved end residues are part of each CDR3. The D gene is left open where the match is weak. A clone size is listed for some rows: how often the clone was seen (once, few, many), or a class if it is expanded.

cdr3_aa,cdr3_nt,d_call,clone_size,cdr3_length,j_call,v_call
CASSGRTGANVLTF,TGTGCCAGCTCGGGGAGGACTGGGGCCAACGTCCTGACTTTC,-,few,14,TRBJ2-6,TRBV21-1
CAISESQNEKLFF,TGTGCCATCAGTGAGTCCCAAAATGAAAAACTGTTTTTT,-,-,13,TRBJ1-4,TRBV10-3
CASRPTGGTDTQYF,TGTGCCAGCAGACCCACAGGGGGCACAGATACGCAGTATTTT,TRBD1,few,14,TRBJ2-3,TRBV2
CASSFRGEAFF,TGTGCCAGCAGCTTTCGTGGGGAAGCTTTCTTT,-,-,11,TRBJ1-1,TRBV5-6
CASSADSEAFF,TGTGCCAGCAGCGCAGACAGCGAAGCTTTCTTT,-,few,11,TRBJ1-1,TRBV7-2
CAWCLSSDTQYF,TGTGCCTGGTGCCTATCCTCAGATACGCAGTATTTT,-,-,12,TRBJ2-3,TRBV30
CASRPGTVPSYEQYF,TGTGCCAGCAGACCCGGGACAGTCCCGAGCTACGAGCAGTACTTC,TRBD1,few,15,TRBJ2-7,TRBV27
CASSPPRGGGTHSTDTQYF,TGTGCCAGCTCACCACCCCGCGGCGGGGGGACCCATAGCACAGATACGCAGTATTTT,TRBD2,-,19,TRBJ2-3,TRBV18
CASSVANEQFF,TGTGCCAGCAGTGTAGCTAATGAGCAGTTCTTC,-,few,11,TRBJ2-1,TRBV6-5
CASSLRLAHQETQYF,TGTGCCAGCAGCTTGCGACTAGCCCACCAAGAGACCCAGTACTTC,TRBD2,once,15,TRBJ2-5,TRBV5-4
CASSARVGRTNTEAFF,TGTGCCAGCAGCGCCCGGGTTGGCAGGACAAACACTGAAGCTTTCTTT,-,-,16,TRBJ1-1,TRBV9
CASSLSLGLGTQYF,TGTGCCAGCAGTTTATCCCTCGGATTGGGGACCCAGTACTTC,-,-,14,TRBJ2-5,TRBV27
CASSGGQTLDYGYTF,TGTGCCAGCAGTGGGGGACAGACGCTGGACTATGGCTACACCTTC,TRBD1,few,15,TRBJ1-2,TRBV6-6
CASSEGPTPYGYTF,TGTGCCAGCAGTGAGGGGCCCACACCCTATGGCTACACCTTC,-,few,14,TRBJ1-2,TRBV28
CASSPPTGGLGELFF,TGTGCCAGCAGTCCACCGACAGGGGGCTTGGGGGAGCTGTTTTTT,TRBD1,-,15,TRBJ2-2,TRBV27
CASSLTGELFF,TGTGCCAGCAGCTTGACAGGGGAACTGTTTTTT,TRBD1,-,11,TRBJ1-4,TRBV7-9
CASSLASLGTDTQYF,TGCGCCAGCAGCTTGGCCAGCCTTGGCACAGATACGCAGTATTTT,-,-,15,TRBJ2-3,TRBV5-1
CASSVGTSWVTGELFF,TGTGCCAGCAGCGTAGGGACTAGCTGGGTCACCGGGGAGCTGTTTTTT,TRBD2,few,16,TRBJ2-2,TRBV9
CASSSGLRGETQYF,TGTGCCAGCAGTTCAGGTCTCCGTGGAGAGACCCAGTACTTC,-,-,14,TRBJ2-5,TRBV27
CASSVGPSQETQYF,TGTGCCAGCAGCGTTGGACCCAGCCAAGAGACCCAGTACTTC,-,few,14,TRBJ2-5,TRBV9
CAWRGAHNYGYTF,TGTGCCTGGCGGGGGGCACACAACTATGGCTACACCTTC,-,-,13,TRBJ1-2,TRBV30
CASSLGSRLPQETQYF,TGTGCCAGCAGCTTAGGCTCGCGCTTGCCCCAAGAGACCCAGTACTTC,-,few,16,TRBJ2-5,TRBV13
CAISDRDRGEKLFF,TGTGCCATCAGTGATCGGGACAGGGGTGAAAAACTGTTTTTT,TRBD1,-,14,TRBJ1-4,TRBV10-3
CASSKSRDRVGDTQYF,TGCGCCAGCAGCAAAAGCCGGGACAGGGTAGGAGATACGCAGTATTTT,TRBD1,-,16,TRBJ2-3,TRBV5-1
CASSQDGGGPYEQYF,TGCGCCAGCAGCCAAGACGGAGGTGGTCCCTACGAGCAGTACTTC,-,-,15,TRBJ2-7,TRBV4-1
CASSPHMSGAGANVLTF,TGTGCCAGCAGCCCCCACATGAGCGGGGCTGGGGCCAACGTCCTGACTTTC,TRBD2,few,17,TRBJ2-6,TRBV7-3
CASSPGQFSYEQYF,TGTGCCAGCAGCCCGGGACAGTTCTCCTACGAGCAGTACTTC,TRBD1,-,14,TRBJ2-7,TRBV28
CASSATGASNQPQHF,TGTGCCAGCAGCGCCACGGGGGCAAGCAATCAGCCCCAGCATTTT,-,-,15,TRBJ1-5,TRBV7-9
CASNSIGAGANVLTF,TGTGCCAGCAACTCAATCGGGGCTGGGGCCAACGTCCTGACTTTC,-,-,15,TRBJ2-6,TRBV28
CASSERDRPTEAFF,TGCGCCAGCAGCGAGAGGGACAGACCTACTGAAGCTTTCTTT,TRBD1,few,14,TRBJ1-1,TRBV5-1
CASSQWENTEAFF,TGTGCCAGCAGCCAATGGGAGAACACTGAAGCTTTCTTT,-,few,13,TRBJ1-1,TRBV16
CASITGQGSSYEQYF,TGTGCCAGCATAACCGGACAGGGAAGCTCCTACGAGCAGTACTTC,TRBD1,few,15,TRBJ2-7,TRBV28
CASRGPRSYEQYF,TGCGCCAGCCGGGGGCCCCGCTCCTACGAGCAGTACTTC,-,few,13,TRBJ2-7,TRBV5-1
CASSLRDRPSYEQYF,TGTGCCAGCAGCTTGAGGGATCGTCCAAGTTACGAGCAGTACTTC,-,few,15,TRBJ2-7,TRBV7-9
CAIGGSSGIQETQYF,TGTGCCATCGGGGGGTCGTCAGGGATTCAAGAGACCCAGTACTTC,-,few,15,TRBJ2-5,TRBV10-3
CASSRGNEQYF,TGTGCCAGCAGTAGAGGGAACGAGCAGTACTTC,-,-,11,TRBJ2-7,TRBV6-5
CASSLGQGLAKNIQYF,TGTGCCAGCAGCCTTGGACAGGGGCTAGCCAAAAACATTCAGTACTTC,TRBD1,-,16,TRBJ2-4,TRBV7-9
CAWSPGPGRGYTF,TGTGCCTGGAGCCCGGGACCCGGGCGGGGCTACACCTTC,-,few,13,TRBJ1-2,TRBV30
CASSLAPRGQDEQFF,TGTGCCAGCAGCTTAGCTCCCAGGGGGCAGGATGAGCAGTTCTTC,TRBD1,few,15,TRBJ2-1,TRBV7-6